This T cell receptor beta chain originates from a study of shared clonotypes between healthy human individuals. Study information: Plates per donor: three CD4 naive, three CD4 memory, two CD8 naive, one CD8 memory. Study observations and caveats: A small donor pool kept down the genetic and exposure-history diversity that was represented.

This CDR3 spans 17 amino acids. V lost 4 bases to trimming and J lost 2 bases, with 17 bases between them. CDR1 and CDR2 from the germline V gene are LNHNV and YYDKDF (reference sequence). As regards this clone: The target antigen is unknown.

Assay execution took place at the deep level. The data were produced by immunoSEQ multiplex PCR, yet TCRdb's version contains in-frame clones alone and is incomplete. The repertoire holds about 700,000 clones, with about 74% as singletons. The sequenced material came from memory CD4+ T cells sorted from blood. Documented subset: CD45RA-negative fraction. The V and J genes are TRBV15 and TRBJ2-2, with D possibly matching TRBD2 (5 bases). The origin of this receptor is a woman aged 25 to 39 in good health. Here the CDR3 reads CATSNPTAGGNTGELFF. As DNA, the CDR3 is TGTGCCACCAGCAACCCAACTGCCGGAGGTAACACCGGGGAGCTGTTTTTT.